Sequencing of this TCR beta chain was carried out in a study of T cells in Graves' hyperthyroidism and ophthalmopathy. This clonotype was counted ten times or more. Aged 18 to 65, the patients had hyperthyroidism that was newly diagnosed and had lasted under 2 months. With V trimmed by 4 bases and J by 3 bases, 6 bases remained unmatched. The CDR3 length is 15 residues. TCR beta CDR3 region amplification was performed from RNA transcripts. Researchers ran a first-round RT-PCR on the TCR CDR3 using the HTBI primer set. TCRdb passed the multiplex PCR reads through MiXCR, listing each CDR3 protein once. The sample shows 300,000 to 350,000 distinct CDR3 sequences, 14% of them seen only once.

This TCR derives from a woman aged 25 to 45 with Graves' hyperthyroidism. The chain joins TRBV12-3 or TRBV12-4 to TRBJ1-5, with TRBD1 matching 7 bases. The sequencing input was blood. The CDR3, as DNA: TGTGCCAGCAGTTCACAGGGGAATCTCAATCAGCCCCAGCATTTT. This sequence encodes CASSSQGNLNQPQHF.